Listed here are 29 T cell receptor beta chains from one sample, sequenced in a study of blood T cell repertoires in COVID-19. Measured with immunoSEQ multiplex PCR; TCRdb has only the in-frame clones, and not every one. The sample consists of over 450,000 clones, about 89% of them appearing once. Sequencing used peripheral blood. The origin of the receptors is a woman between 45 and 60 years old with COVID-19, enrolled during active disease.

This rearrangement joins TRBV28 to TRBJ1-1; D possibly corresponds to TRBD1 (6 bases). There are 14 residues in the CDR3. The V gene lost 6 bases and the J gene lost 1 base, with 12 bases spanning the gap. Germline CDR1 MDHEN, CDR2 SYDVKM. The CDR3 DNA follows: TGTGCCAGCAGGAGGGGGGGGCGGAACACTGAAGCTTTCTTT. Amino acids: CASRRGGRNTEAFF.

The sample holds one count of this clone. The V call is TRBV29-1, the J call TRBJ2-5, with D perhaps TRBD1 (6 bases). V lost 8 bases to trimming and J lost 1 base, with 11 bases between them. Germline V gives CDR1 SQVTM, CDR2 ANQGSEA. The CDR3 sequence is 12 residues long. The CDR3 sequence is CSLWTAQETQYF. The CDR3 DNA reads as TGCAGCCTTTGGACAGCCCAAGAGACCCAGTACTTC.

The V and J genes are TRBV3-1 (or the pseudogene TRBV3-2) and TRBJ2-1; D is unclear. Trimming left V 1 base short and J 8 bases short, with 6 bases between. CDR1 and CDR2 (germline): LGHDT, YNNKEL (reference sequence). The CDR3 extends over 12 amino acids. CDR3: CASSQGPDEQFF. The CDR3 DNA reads TGTGCCAGCAGCCAAGGCCCGGATGAGCAGTTCTTC.

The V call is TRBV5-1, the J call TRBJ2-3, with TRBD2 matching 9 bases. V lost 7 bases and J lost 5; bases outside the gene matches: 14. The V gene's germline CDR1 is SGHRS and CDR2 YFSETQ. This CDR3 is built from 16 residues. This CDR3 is CASWETSGSWGDTQYF. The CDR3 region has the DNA TGCGCCAGCTGGGAGACTAGCGGTTCTTGGGGAGATACGCAGTATTTT.

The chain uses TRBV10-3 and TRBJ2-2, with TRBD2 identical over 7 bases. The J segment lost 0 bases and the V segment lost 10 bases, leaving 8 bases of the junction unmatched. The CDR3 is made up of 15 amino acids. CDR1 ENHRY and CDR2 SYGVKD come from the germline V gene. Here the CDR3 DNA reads TGTGCCACCCGCTGGGCGGGGGCGAACACCGGGGAGCTGTTTTTT. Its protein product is CATRWAGANTGELFF.

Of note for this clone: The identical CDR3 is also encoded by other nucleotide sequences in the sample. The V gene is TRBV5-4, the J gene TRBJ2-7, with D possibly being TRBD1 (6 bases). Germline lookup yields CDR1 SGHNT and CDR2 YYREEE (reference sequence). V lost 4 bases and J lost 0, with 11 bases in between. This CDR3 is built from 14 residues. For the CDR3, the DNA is TGTGCCAGCAGCCCAGACAGGTTCTCCTACGAGCAGTACTTC. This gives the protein CASSPDRFSYEQYF. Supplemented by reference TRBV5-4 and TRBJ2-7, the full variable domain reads ETGVTQSPTHLIKTRGQQVTLRCSSQSGHNTVSWYQQALGQGPQFIFQYYREEENGRGNFPPRFSGLQFPNYSSELNVNALELDDSALYLCASSPDRFSYEQYFGPGTRLTVT.

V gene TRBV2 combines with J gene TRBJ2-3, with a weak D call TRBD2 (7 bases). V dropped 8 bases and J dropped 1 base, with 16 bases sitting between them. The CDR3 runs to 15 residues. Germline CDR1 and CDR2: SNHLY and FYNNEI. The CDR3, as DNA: TGTGCCAGCCCGCGGGGGCTAGGCGGCACAGATACGCAGTATTTT. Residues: CASPRGLGGTDTQYF.

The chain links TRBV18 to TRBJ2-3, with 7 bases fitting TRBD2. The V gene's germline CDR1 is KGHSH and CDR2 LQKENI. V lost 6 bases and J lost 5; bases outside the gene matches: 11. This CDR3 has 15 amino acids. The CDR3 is CASSRTGTTLDTQYF. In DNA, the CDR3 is TGTGCCAGCTCTCGGACCGGGACTACCCTAGATACGCAGTATTTT.

In DNA form, the CDR3 reads TGTGCCAGCAGTGAAGCCGGACAGGGGGATGAGCAGTACTTC. Its translation is CASSEAGQGDEQYF. V and J are TRBV6-1 and TRBJ2-7; 10 nucleotides line up with TRBD1. V shed 0 bases, J shed 7 bases, and the junction held 3 bases outside the gene matches. The CDR3 has 14 residues. In germline, CDR1 is MNHNS, CDR2 SASEGT.

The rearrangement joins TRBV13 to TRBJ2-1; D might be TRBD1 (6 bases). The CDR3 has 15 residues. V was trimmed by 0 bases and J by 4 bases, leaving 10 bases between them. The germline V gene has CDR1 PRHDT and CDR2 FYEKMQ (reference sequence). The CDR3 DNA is TGTGCCAGCAGCTTAGGCAGGGGCATATACAATGAGCAGTTCTTC. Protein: CASSLGRGIYNEQFF.

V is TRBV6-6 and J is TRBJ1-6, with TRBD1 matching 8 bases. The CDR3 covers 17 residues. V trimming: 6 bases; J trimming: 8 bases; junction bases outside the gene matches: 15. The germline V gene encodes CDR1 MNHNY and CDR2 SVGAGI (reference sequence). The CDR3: CASSRTGRGQYDSPLHF. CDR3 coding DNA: TGTGCCAGCAGCCGAACGGGCAGGGGGCAATATGATTCACCCCTCCACTTT.

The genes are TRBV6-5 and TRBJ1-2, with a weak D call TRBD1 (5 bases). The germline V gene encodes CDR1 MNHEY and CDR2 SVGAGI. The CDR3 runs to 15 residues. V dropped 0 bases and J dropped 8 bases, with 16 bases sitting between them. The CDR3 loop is CASSYSDTGVIGYTF. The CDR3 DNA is TGTGCCAGCAGTTACTCCGACACGGGGGTTATAGGCTACACCTTC.

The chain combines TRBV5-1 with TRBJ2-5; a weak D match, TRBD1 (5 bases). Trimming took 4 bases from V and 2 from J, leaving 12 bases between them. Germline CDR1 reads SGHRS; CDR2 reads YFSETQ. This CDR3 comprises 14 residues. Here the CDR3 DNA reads TGCGCCAGCAGCAATGCAGGGTCGCAAGAGACCCAGTACTTC. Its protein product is CASSNAGSQETQYF.

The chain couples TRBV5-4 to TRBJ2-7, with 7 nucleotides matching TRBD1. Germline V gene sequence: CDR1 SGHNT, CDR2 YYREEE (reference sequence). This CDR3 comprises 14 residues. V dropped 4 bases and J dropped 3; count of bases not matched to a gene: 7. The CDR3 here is CASSLDRALYEQYF. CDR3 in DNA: TGTGCCAGCAGCCTTGACAGGGCCCTCTACGAGCAGTACTTC.

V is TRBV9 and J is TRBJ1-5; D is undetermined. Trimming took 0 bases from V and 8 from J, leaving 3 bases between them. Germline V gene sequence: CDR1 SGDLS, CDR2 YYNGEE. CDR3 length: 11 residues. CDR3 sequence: CASSVVKPQHF. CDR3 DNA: TGTGCCAGCAGCGTAGTAAAGCCCCAGCATTTT.

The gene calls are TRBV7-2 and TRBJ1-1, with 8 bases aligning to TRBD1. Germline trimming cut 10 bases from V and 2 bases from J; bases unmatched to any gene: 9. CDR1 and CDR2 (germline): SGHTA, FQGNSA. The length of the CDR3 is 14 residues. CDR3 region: CATARDRSNTEAFF. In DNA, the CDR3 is TGTGCCACAGCCCGGGACAGGAGTAACACTGAAGCTTTCTTT. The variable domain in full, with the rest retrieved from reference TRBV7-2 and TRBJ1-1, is GAGVSQSPSNKVTEKGKDVELRCDPISGHTALYWYRQSLGQGLEFLIYFQGNSAPDKSGLPSDRFSAERTGGSVSTLTIQRTQQEDSAVYLCATARDRSNTEAFFGQGTRLTVV.

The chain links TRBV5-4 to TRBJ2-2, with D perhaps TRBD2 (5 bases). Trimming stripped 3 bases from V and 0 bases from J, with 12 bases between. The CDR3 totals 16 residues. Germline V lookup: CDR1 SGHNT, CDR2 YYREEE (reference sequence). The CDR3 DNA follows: TGTGCCAGCAGCTCTGGACGGGGAACGAACACCGGGGAGCTGTTTTTT. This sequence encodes CASSSGRGTNTGELFF.

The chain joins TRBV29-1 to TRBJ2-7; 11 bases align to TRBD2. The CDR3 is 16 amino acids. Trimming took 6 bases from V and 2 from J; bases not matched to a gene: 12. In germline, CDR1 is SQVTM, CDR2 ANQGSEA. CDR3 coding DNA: TGCAGCGTGTCGATTCCGGGACTAGCGGTGACCTACGAGCAGTACTTC. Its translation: CSVSIPGLAVTYEQYF.

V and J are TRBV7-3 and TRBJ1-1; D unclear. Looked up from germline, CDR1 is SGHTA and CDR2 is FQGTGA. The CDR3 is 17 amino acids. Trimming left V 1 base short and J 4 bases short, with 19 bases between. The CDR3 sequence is CASSLNAVALGSTEAFF. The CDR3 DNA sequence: TGTGCCAGCAGCTTAAACGCGGTAGCCCTTGGGAGCACTGAAGCTTTCTTT.

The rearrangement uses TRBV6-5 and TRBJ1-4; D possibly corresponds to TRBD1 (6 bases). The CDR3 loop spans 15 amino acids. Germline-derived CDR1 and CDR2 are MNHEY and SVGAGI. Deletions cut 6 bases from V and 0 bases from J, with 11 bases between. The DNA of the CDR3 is TGTGCCAGCAGCGTAGGGACATCAACTAATGAAAAACTGTTTTTT. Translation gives CASSVGTSTNEKLFF.

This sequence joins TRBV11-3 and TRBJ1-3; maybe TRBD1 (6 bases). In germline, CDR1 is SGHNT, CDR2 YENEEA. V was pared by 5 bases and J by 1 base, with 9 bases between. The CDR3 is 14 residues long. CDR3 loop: CASSPQGSGNTIYF. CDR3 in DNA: TGTGCCAGCAGCCCACAGGGTTCTGGAAACACCATATATTTT.

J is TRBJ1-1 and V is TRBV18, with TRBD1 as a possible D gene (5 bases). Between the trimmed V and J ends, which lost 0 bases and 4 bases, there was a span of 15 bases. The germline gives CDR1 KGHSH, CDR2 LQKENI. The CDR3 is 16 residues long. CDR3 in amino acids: CASSPPTNRRGTEAFF. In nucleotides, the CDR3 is TGTGCCAGCTCACCACCTACGAACAGGCGAGGCACTGAAGCTTTCTTT.

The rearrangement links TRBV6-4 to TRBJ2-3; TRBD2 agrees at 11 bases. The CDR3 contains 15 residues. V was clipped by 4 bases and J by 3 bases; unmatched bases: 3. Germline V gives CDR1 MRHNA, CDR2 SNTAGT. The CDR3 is CASSALAGGTDTQYF. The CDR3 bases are TGTGCCAGCAGTGCTTTAGCGGGGGGGACAGATACGCAGTATTTT.

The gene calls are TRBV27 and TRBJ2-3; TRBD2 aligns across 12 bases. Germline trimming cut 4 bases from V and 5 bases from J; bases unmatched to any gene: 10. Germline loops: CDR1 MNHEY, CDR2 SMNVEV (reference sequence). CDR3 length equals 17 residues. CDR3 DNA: TGTGCCAGCAGTTGGGGAACCCTAGCGGGGGGGCAAGATACGCAGTATTTT. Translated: CASSWGTLAGGQDTQYF.

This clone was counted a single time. The CDR3 DNA reads as TGTGCCAGTAGTATTCGAGAGCGGGGGGGAGCAGATACGCAGTATTTT. It translates to CASSIRERGGADTQYF. This rearrangement joins TRBV19 to TRBJ2-3; 10 bases map to TRBD2. Germline CDR1 reads LNHDA; CDR2 reads SQIVND (reference sequence). With 3 bases clipped from V and 4 bases from J, the junction kept 7 bases outside the gene matches. The length of the CDR3 is 16 residues.

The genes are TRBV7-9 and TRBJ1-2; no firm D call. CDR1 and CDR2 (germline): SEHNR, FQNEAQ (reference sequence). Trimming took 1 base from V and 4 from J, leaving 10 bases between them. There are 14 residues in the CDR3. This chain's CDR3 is CASSLVGSFYGYTF. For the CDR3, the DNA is TGTGCCAGCAGCTTAGTGGGCAGCTTCTATGGCTACACCTTC.

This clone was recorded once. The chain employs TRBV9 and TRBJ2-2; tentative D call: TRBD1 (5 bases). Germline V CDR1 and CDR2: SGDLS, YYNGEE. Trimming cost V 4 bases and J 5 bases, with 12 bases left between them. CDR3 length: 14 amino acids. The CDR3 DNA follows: TGTGCCAGCAGCCCCGTGGGGCGAACCGGGGAGCTGTTTTTT. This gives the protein CASSPVGRTGELFF.

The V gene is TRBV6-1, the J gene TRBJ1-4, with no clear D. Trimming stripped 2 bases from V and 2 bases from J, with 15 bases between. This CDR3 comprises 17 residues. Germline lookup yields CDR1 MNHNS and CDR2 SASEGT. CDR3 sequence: CASSELGLPGTNEKLFF. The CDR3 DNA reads TGTGCCAGCAGTGAACTTGGGCTCCCGGGGACTAATGAAAAACTGTTTTTT.

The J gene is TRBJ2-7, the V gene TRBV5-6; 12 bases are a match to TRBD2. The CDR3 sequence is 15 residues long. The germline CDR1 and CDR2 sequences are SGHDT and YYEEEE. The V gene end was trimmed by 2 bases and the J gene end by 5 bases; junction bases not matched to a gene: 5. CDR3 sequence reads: CASSFLAGGNHEQYF. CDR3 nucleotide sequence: TGTGCCAGCAGCTTCCTAGCGGGGGGGAACCACGAGCAGTACTTC.